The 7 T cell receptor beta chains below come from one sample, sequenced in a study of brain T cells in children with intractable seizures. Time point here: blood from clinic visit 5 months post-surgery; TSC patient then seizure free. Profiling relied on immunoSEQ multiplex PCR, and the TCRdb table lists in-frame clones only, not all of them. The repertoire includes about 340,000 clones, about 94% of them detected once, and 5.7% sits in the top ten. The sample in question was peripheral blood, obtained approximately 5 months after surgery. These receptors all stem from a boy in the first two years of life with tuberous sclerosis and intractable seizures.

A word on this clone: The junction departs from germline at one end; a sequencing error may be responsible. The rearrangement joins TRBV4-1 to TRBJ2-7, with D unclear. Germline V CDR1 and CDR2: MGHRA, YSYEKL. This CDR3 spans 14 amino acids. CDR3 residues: CASSQGSSPYEQYF. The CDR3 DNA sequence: TGCGCCAGCAGTCAAGGGTCGTCTCCCTACGAGCAGTACTTC.

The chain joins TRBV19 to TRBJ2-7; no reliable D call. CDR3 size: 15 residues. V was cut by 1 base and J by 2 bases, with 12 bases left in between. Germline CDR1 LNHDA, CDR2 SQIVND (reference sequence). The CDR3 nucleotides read TGTGCCAGTAGTATAGGGGTAGGGTCCCCCTACGAGCAGTACTTC. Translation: CASSIGVGSPYEQYF. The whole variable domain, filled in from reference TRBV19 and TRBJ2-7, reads DGGITQSPKYLFRKEGQNVTLSCEQNLNHDAMYWYRQDPGQGLRLIYYSQIVNDFQKGDIAEGYSVSREKKESFPLTVTSAQKNPTAFYLCASSIGVGSPYEQYFGPGTRLTVT.

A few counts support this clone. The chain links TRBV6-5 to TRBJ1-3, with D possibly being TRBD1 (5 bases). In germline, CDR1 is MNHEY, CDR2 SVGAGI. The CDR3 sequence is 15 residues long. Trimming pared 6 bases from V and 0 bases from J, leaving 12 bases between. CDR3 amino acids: CASSLDTFSGNTIYF. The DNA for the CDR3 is TGTGCCAGCAGCCTGGACACGTTCTCTGGAAACACCATATATTTT.

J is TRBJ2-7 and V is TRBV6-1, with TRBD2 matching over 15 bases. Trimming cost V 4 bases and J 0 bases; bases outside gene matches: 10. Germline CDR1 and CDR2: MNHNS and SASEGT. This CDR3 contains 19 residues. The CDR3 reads CASSAIGTSGRFTSYEQYF. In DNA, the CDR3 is TGTGCCAGCAGTGCCATAGGGACTAGCGGGAGGTTTACCTCCTACGAGCAGTACTTC.

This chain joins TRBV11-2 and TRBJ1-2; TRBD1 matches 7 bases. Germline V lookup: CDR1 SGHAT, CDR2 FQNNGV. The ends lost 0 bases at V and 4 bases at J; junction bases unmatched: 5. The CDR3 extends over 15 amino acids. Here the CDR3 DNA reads TGTGCCAGCAGCTTAGATTGGACAGGCAGCTATGGCTACACCTTC. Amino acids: CASSLDWTGSYGYTF.

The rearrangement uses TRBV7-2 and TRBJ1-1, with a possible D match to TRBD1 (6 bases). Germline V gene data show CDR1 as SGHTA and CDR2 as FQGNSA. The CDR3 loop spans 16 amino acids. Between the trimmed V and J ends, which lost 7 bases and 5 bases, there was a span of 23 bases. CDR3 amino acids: CASTPDVGGARTEAFF. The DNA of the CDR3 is TGTGCCAGCACCCCCGACGTAGGGGGGGCGCGAACTGAAGCTTTCTTT.

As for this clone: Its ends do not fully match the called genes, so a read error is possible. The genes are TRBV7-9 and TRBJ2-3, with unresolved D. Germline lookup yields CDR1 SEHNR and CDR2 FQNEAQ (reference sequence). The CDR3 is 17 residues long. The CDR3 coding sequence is TGTGCCACCAGCTCGAGACCTATATACCCCTCCACAGATACGCAGTATTTT. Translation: CATSSRPIYPSTDTQYF.